Sequencing of this T cell receptor beta chain was carried out in a study of tumor T cells in aggressive B-cell lymphoma. Generated by immunoSEQ multiplex PCR, the TCRdb table keeps only in-frame clones and is missing some. The sample includes about 6,600 clones, 88% of them seen just once. Sequencing used tumor tissue. The sequence came from an adult with diffuse large B cell lymphoma. Some clones in this sample may be carry-over from other donors' samples.

CDR3 DNA: TGTGCCAGCAGTAGATCGGGACTAGTTCAGGATGAGCAGTTCTTC. This codes for CASSRSGLVQDEQFF. This rearrangement joins TRBV6-4 to TRBJ2-1; TRBD2 matches 8 bases. The CDR3 contains 15 residues. The germline gives CDR1 MRHNA, CDR2 SNTAGT. V was pared by 5 bases and J by 8 bases, with 11 bases of the junction left unmatched.